Presented here are 32 T cell receptor beta chains from one specimen sequenced in a study of blood T cells in healthy people across ages. A second PCR, run for roughly 6 to 11 cycles, used a sample-barcoded 5' primer plus a J-beta primer mix. In TCRdb, the 5' RACE reads were re-called with MiXCR into one record per CDR3 protein. Among 730,000 or so distinct CDR3 sequences listed, roughly 45% were seen once. The sequencing sample was made of blood. The source of these receptors is an older woman in good health.

The table lists this clonotype with a few counts. The gene calls are TRBV7-3 and TRBJ2-1; perhaps TRBD1 as D (5 bases). Germline CDR1 SGHTA, CDR2 FQGTGA. The CDR3 is 15 amino acids. V was cut by 5 bases and J by 3 bases, with 14 bases left in between. The CDR3 DNA reads TGTGCCAGCAGCACAAGGGGATCAATCTACAATGAGCAGTTCTTC. Translation gives CASSTRGSIYNEQFF.

The J gene is TRBJ2-3, the V gene TRBV7-3, with D hard to call. Trimming took 1 base from V and 2 from J, leaving 4 bases between them. CDR1 is SGHTA, CDR2 FQGTGA, per germline. The CDR3 has 13 residues. The CDR3 DNA reads as TGTGCCAGCAGCTTAATAATCACAGATACGCAGTATTTT. It is translated as CASSLIITDTQYF.

This clonotype has ten or more counts. The chain joins TRBV20-1 to TRBJ2-3; 9 bases are a match to TRBD2. The CDR3 is made up of 15 amino acids. V lost 3 bases to trimming and J lost 4 bases; unmatched junction nucleotides: 8. Looked up from germline, CDR1 is DFQATT and CDR2 is SNEGSKA (reference sequence). This CDR3 is CSASPAGGRADTQYF. The CDR3 DNA reads TGCAGTGCTAGCCCTGCGGGAGGGCGGGCAGATACGCAGTATTTT.

This clonotype appeared a few times. The gene calls are TRBV9 and TRBJ2-3; 9 bases are shared with TRBD2. The CDR3 sequence is 14 residues long. Germline V CDR1 and CDR2: SGDLS, YYNGEE. The V and J ends lost 4 bases and 6 bases, in that order; junction bases with no gene match: 6. The CDR3 nucleotides are TGTGCCAGCAGCCCGGGACTAGCTTTTGATACGCAGTATTTT. Protein: CASSPGLAFDTQYF.

The rearrangement joins TRBV19 to TRBJ2-2, with no clear D. Trimming stripped 4 bases from V and 5 bases from J, with 14 bases between. This CDR3 has 15 amino acids. Germline loops: CDR1 LNHDA, CDR2 SQIVND (reference sequence). Here the CDR3 reads CASSRKAPGTGELFF. CDR3 DNA: TGTGCCAGTAGTAGGAAGGCCCCGGGTACCGGGGAGCTGTTTTTT.

This clonotype was seen only a few times. J is TRBJ2-7 and V is TRBV20-1; no firm D call. With 8 bases removed from V and 3 bases from J, the gap between germline ends came to 14 bases. CDR1 DFQATT and CDR2 SNEGSKA come from the germline V gene (reference sequence). CDR3 length: 12 amino acids. The CDR3 DNA reads as TGCAGTACCAAAGTGTCATACTACGAGCAGTACTTC. Protein sequence: CSTKVSYYEQYF.

The CDR3 spells CASSEPRDRYEQYF. CDR3 DNA sequence: TGTGCCAGCAGTGAACCCCGGGATCGCTACGAGCAGTACTTC. J is TRBJ2-7 and V is TRBV2; D may be TRBD2 (5 bases). The CDR3 runs to 14 residues. The V and J ends lost 2 bases and 3 bases respectively, with 11 bases between them. Germline V CDR1 and CDR2: SNHLY, FYNNEI.

The chain has TRBV5-1 and TRBJ2-1, with D perhaps TRBD1 (6 bases). Germline V gene lookup returns CDR1 SGHRS and CDR2 YFSETQ. The V end was cut by 1 base, the J end by 5 bases, with 10 bases between. The CDR3 extends over 14 amino acids. This CDR3 is CASSLTQGNNEQFF. The CDR3 bases are TGCGCCAGCAGCTTGACACAGGGAAACAATGAGCAGTTCTTC.

This rearrangement joins TRBV7-3 to TRBJ2-2; 8 positions agree with TRBD1. This CDR3 has 15 amino acids. Germline V gives CDR1 SGHTA, CDR2 FQGTGA. V was pared by 2 bases and J by 6 bases, with 5 bases of the junction left unmatched. The CDR3 region has the DNA TGTGCCAGCAGCTTACCAGGGGGCGAGGCCGGGGAGCTGTTTTTT. Amino acid sequence: CASSLPGGEAGELFF. The whole variable domain, filled in from reference TRBV7-3 and TRBJ2-2, reads GAGVSQTPSNKVTEKGKYVELRCDPISGHTALYWYRQSLGQGPEFLIYFQGTGAADDSGLPNDRFFAVRPEGSVSTLKIQRTERGDSAVYLCASSLPGGEAGELFFGEGSRLTVL.

The chain carries TRBV5-6 and TRBJ2-1; the D gene is possibly TRBD2 (6 bases). V shed 0 bases and J shed 10 bases, with 23 bases lying between them. The CDR3 consists of 17 residues. CDR1 SGHDT and CDR2 YYEEEE come from the germline V gene. CDR3 nucleotides: TGTGCCAGCAGCTTGGGGGGACGCGGGGTGGCGAATTACGAGCAGTTCTTC. Encoded protein: CASSLGGRGVANYEQFF.

For this clonotype: A much more abundant neighbour one base away suggests this may be a read error. V gene TRBV6-5 combines with J gene TRBJ2-7, with 9 bases that match TRBD1. Germline V gene lookup returns CDR1 MNHEY and CDR2 SVGAGI. The CDR3 runs to 13 residues. In DNA, the CDR3 is TGTGCCAGCAGTCGGGACAGGGCCTACAAGCAGTACTTC. It encodes CASSRDRAYKQYF.

Notes on this clonotype: This may come from a read error, since a much larger clone is one base off. J is TRBJ2-7 and V is TRBV11-2; 7 bases agree with TRBD1. The V gene end was trimmed by 5 bases and the J gene end by 2 bases; junction bases not matched to a gene: 3. The CDR3 is made up of 13 amino acids. CDR1 and CDR2 from the germline V gene are SGHAT and FQNNGV. The CDR3 nucleotides read TGTGCCAGCAGCGGGGACAGCCCCTACGAGCAGTACTTC. Translation gives CASSGDSPYEQYF.

This clonotype appeared a few times. The chain joins TRBV6-5 to TRBJ2-7; the D gene is possibly TRBD1 (5 bases). Germline V gives CDR1 MNHEY, CDR2 SVGAGI. This CDR3 region has 13 residues. Trimming pared 5 bases from V and 3 bases from J, leaving 11 bases between. Here the CDR3 reads CASSKSDSYEQYF. Written as DNA, the CDR3 is TGTGCCAGCAGTAAATCCGACAGCTACGAGCAGTACTTC.

The chain couples TRBV7-6 to TRBJ1-5, with D uncertain. Germline V gives CDR1 SGHVS, CDR2 FNYEAQ. V dropped 2 bases and J dropped 3 bases, with 11 bases sitting between them. This CDR3 is built from 15 residues. Here the CDR3 DNA reads TGTGCCAGCAGCTTAATGGACGGTAACAATCAGCCCCAGCATTTT. This translates into CASSLMDGNNQPQHF.

The V gene is TRBV11-2, the J gene TRBJ2-1; 10 bases agree with TRBD1. With V trimmed by 0 bases and J by 7 bases, 3 bases remained unmatched. The length of the CDR3 is 15 residues. CDR1 is SGHAT and CDR2 is FQNNGV in the germline V gene. The CDR3 is CASSLEGTGVNEQFF. Here the CDR3 DNA reads TGTGCCAGCAGCTTAGAAGGGACAGGGGTTAATGAGCAGTTCTTC.

As to this clonotype: Mismatch with germline at one junction end may stem from a read error. The chain has TRBV11-1 and TRBJ2-1, with D possibly TRBD2 on 6 matching bases. The CDR3 loop spans 14 amino acids. Germline lookup yields CDR1 SGHAT and CDR2 FQDESV (reference sequence). The CDR3, as DNA: TGTGCCAGCAGCTTAGACGGGAGAGACAATGAGCGGTTCTTC. It specifies CASSLDGRDNERFF. Supplemented by reference TRBV11-1 and TRBJ2-1, the full variable domain reads EAEVAQSPRYKITEKSQAVAFWCDPISGHATLYWYRQILGQGPELLVQFQDESVVDDSQLPKDRFSAERLKGVDSTLKIQPAELGDSAMYLCASSLDGRDNERFFGPGTRLTVL.

To note about this clonotype: Being one base from a much bigger clone, this may be a read error. The chain employs TRBV5-1 and TRBJ1-1, with D uncertain. The germline CDR1 and CDR2 sequences are SGHRS and YFSETQ. The CDR3 is made up of 14 amino acids. The CDR3 reads CASGLVDQNTEAFF. CDR3 nucleotide sequence: TGCGCCAGCGGCTTGGTCGACCAAAACACTGAAGCTTTCTTT. Full variable domain (rest looked up from reference TRBV5-1 and TRBJ1-1): KAGVTQTPRYLIKTRGQQVTLSCSPISGHRSVSWYQQTPGQGLQFLFEYFSETQRNKGNFPGRFSGRQFSNSRSEMNVSTLELGDSALYLCASGLVDQNTEAFFGQGTRLTVV.

The chain has TRBV24-1 and TRBJ2-1, with 8 nucleotides matching TRBD1. Germline values: CDR1 KGHDR, CDR2 SFDVKD. The CDR3 loop spans 15 amino acids. V lost 5 bases, J lost 4 bases, and 6 bases stayed unmatched. The CDR3 nucleotides read TGTGCCACCAGTGCCCGGACAGGGCGATACAATGAGCAGTTCTTC. This translates into CATSARTGRYNEQFF.

This chain links TRBV6-2 or TRBV6-3 with TRBJ2-7, with 9 positions matching TRBD1. Germline V gene sequence: CDR1 MNHEY, CDR2 SVGEGT. The V gene end was trimmed by 0 bases and the J gene end by 5 bases; junction bases not matched to a gene: 20. The CDR3 extends over 20 amino acids. The CDR3 DNA is TGTGCCAGCAGTTACTCCTTCCGCGGGACAGGGTCCATGGGAAGAAACGAGCAGTACTTC. Encoded protein: CASSYSFRGTGSMGRNEQYF.

V usage is TRBV6-5 and J usage is TRBJ2-3; 12 bases line up with TRBD2. CDR3 length equals 16 residues. In germline, CDR1 is MNHEY, CDR2 SVGAGI. V lost 4 bases to trimming and J lost 4 bases; unmatched junction nucleotides: 6. The CDR3 sequence is CASSSPSGGAADTQYF. The CDR3 nucleotides read TGTGCCAGCAGTTCCCCTAGCGGGGGGGCAGCAGATACGCAGTATTTT.

J is TRBJ1-2 and V is TRBV7-8; D may be TRBD1 (5 bases). Trimming pared 3 bases from V and 3 bases from J, leaving 8 bases between. Germline loops: CDR1 SGHVS, CDR2 FQNEAQ. The CDR3 is 13 amino acids. CDR3 protein: CASSLGEDYGYTF. CDR3 sequence (DNA): TGTGCCAGCAGCTTGGGGGAGGACTATGGCTACACCTTC.

In this sample, this clonotype turned up many times. This chain links TRBV12-3 or TRBV12-4 with TRBJ1-1; D gene unclear. The CDR3 is 14 residues long. Trimming pared 3 bases from V and 2 bases from J, leaving 10 bases between. As DNA, the CDR3 is TGTGCCAGCAGTTTGCGAGAGACTAACACTGAAGCTTTCTTT. Translation: CASSLRETNTEAFF.

This clonotype turned up a few times. The chain combines TRBV24-1 with TRBJ2-3; perhaps D is TRBD1 or TRBD2 (5 bases each). The germline V and J ends were trimmed by 3 bases and 9 bases, with 15 bases remaining between them. This CDR3 has 14 amino acids. Germline CDR1 KGHDR, CDR2 SFDVKD. CDR3 protein: CATSDRKQGVTQYF. CDR3 nucleotides: TGTGCCACCAGTGATAGGAAGCAGGGAGTGACGCAGTATTTT.

The J gene is TRBJ2-1, the V gene TRBV10-3; D is possibly TRBD1 or TRBD2 (7 bases each). CDR3 length: 17 residues. Germline V gene lookup returns CDR1 ENHRY and CDR2 SYGVKD. V dropped 10 bases and J dropped 0 bases, with 22 bases sitting between them. The CDR3 DNA reads as TGTGCCACAGGGGGGAAGGGACTAACGAGCTCCTACAATGAGCAGTTCTTC. It translates to CATGGKGLTSSYNEQFF.

There are a few counts of this clonotype. The J gene is TRBJ1-1, the V gene TRBV7-3; D ambiguous. Trimming shortened V by 1 base and J by 1 base, and 7 bases separated the two germline ends. The CDR3 has 14 residues. Germline CDR1 SGHTA, CDR2 FQGTGA. The CDR3 loop is CASSLSSSNTEAFF. For the CDR3, the DNA is TGTGCCAGCAGCTTAAGCTCATCGAACACTGAAGCTTTCTTT. The complete variable domain, with remaining parts taken from reference TRBV7-3 and TRBJ1-1, reads GAGVSQTPSNKVTEKGKYVELRCDPISGHTALYWYRQSLGQGPEFLIYFQGTGAADDSGLPNDRFFAVRPEGSVSTLKIQRTERGDSAVYLCASSLSSSNTEAFFGQGTRLTVV.

This chain connects TRBV3-1 to TRBJ2-1; the D is unclear. CDR1 LGHDT and CDR2 YNNKEL come from the germline V gene (reference sequence). The CDR3 is 15 residues long. Between the trimmed V and J ends, which lost 3 bases and 7 bases, there was a span of 16 bases. Here the CDR3 DNA reads TGTGCCAGCAGCCAGGAATCCCGCTTTTTTAATGAGCAGTTCTTC. Translating it yields CASSQESRFFNEQFF.

V is TRBV6-2 or TRBV6-3 and J is TRBJ2-7, with 8 nucleotides matching TRBD2. The CDR3 runs 12 residues. V trimming: 7 bases; J trimming: 2 bases; junction bases outside the gene matches: 1. The V gene's germline CDR1 is MNHEY and CDR2 SVGEGT. CDR3 in DNA: TGTGCCAGCACGGGACTAGCCTACGAGCAGTACTTC. Translating gives CASTGLAYEQYF.

The rearrangement uses TRBV2 and TRBJ2-3; 9 nucleotides align to TRBD2. Germline lookup yields CDR1 SNHLY and CDR2 FYNNEI. The CDR3 loop spans 15 amino acids. Trimming at V came to 2 bases and at J to 5 bases, leaving 5 bases not matched to a gene. CDR3 DNA: TGTGCCAGCAGTGAACGCGCGGGGGGGAGAGATACGCAGTATTTT. Translation: CASSERAGGRDTQYF. The whole variable domain, remainder taken from reference TRBV2 and TRBJ2-3, is EPEVTQTPSHQVTQMGQEVILRCVPISNHLYFYWYRQILGQKVEFLVSFYNNEISEKSEIFDDQFSVERPDGSNFTLKIRSTKLEDSAMYFCASSERAGGRDTQYFGPGTRLTVL.

The chain has TRBV20-1 and TRBJ2-1; D may be TRBD2 (6 bases). This CDR3 has 17 residues. Trimming shortened V by 3 bases and J by 5 bases, and 23 bases separated the two germline ends. Germline CDR1 DFQATT, CDR2 SNEGSKA (reference sequence). CDR3 protein: CSASLYPLGGPNNEQFF. In DNA form, the CDR3 reads TGCAGTGCTAGTTTGTATCCTTTGGGAGGACCTAACAATGAGCAGTTCTTC.

As concerns this clonotype: A read error may explain this, as a much larger clone is one base away. The CDR3 sequence: CASSLKTGEDSPLHF. In nucleotides, the CDR3 is TGTGCCAGCAGCCTCAAGACAGGGGAAGATTCACCCCTCCACTTT. V and J are TRBV7-6 and TRBJ1-6; 8 bases are shared with TRBD1. The CDR3 covers 15 residues. V dropped 5 bases and J dropped 8; count of bases not matched to a gene: 8. Germline lookup yields CDR1 SGHVS and CDR2 FNYEAQ.

The J gene is TRBJ2-5, the V gene TRBV9; D is possibly TRBD2 (6 bases). The CDR3 is 14 residues long. Germline V gene lookup returns CDR1 SGDLS and CDR2 YYNGEE. V was shortened by 0 bases and J by 4 bases, with 10 bases between the two germline ends. Here the CDR3 DNA reads TGTGCCAGCAGCGTAGATTCCGGGGGAGAGACCCAGTACTTC. As protein: CASSVDSGGETQYF.

The gene calls are TRBV7-2 and TRBJ2-1, with a weak D call TRBD2 (7 bases). V dropped 7 bases and J dropped 9 bases, with 16 bases sitting between them. The CDR3 runs 13 residues. CDR1 and CDR2 from the germline V gene are SGHTA and FQGNSA. DNA for the CDR3: TGTGCCAGCACCGCGTGGGGGGGCAGTGAGCAGTTCTTC. Translation gives CASTAWGGSEQFF.